A single TCR beta chain is shown here with its context. Its antigen remains unknown. Time point indicated: baseline, week 1 (first vaccination visit). Treatment here: pre-vaccination baseline after standard-of-care therapy. Germline CDR1 reads SEHNR; CDR2 reads FQNEAQ (reference sequence). CDR3 length: 13 amino acids. Trimming left V 11 bases short and J 2 bases short, with 15 bases between. The data were obtained in a study of a mutant IDH1 vaccine in newly diagnosed glioma. Overall study findings and caveats: Pseudoprogression appeared unlinked to shifts in leading peripheral T cell clonotypes.

Assay: immunoSEQ multiplex PCR; the TCRdb copy retains only in-frame clones and omits some. The data hold about 100,000 clones, with about four fifths observed a single time. Sample: PBMCs, taken from a glioma patient treated with radiotherapy, temozolomide or both. The rearrangement joins TRBV7-9 to TRBJ1-2; D is ambiguous. The sequence was collected from a man aged 35-49 years with glioma. The CDR3 bases are TGTGCCGTAGAGAGAAGGGCAAACTATGGCTACACCTTC. As protein: CAVERRANYGYTF. The whole variable domain, remainder taken from reference TRBV7-9 and TRBJ1-2, is DTGVSQNPRHKITKRGQNVTFRCDPISEHNRLYWYRQTLGQGPEFLTYFQNEAQLEKSRLLSDRFSAERPKGSFSTLEIQRTEQGDSAMYLCAVERRANYGYTFGSGTRLTVV.